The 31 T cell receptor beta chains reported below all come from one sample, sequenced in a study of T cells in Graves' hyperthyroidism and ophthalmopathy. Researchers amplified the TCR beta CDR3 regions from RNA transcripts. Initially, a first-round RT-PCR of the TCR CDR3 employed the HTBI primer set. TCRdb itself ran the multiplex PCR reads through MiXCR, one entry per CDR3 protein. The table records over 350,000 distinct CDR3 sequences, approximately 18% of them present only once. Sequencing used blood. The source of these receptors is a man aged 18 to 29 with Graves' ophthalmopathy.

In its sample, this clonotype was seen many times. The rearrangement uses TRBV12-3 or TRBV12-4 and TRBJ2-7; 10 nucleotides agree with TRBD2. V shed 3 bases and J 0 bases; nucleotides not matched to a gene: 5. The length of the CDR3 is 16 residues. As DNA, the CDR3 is TGTGCCAGCAGTTTTTTAGTAGCGGGGGGCTCCTACGAGCAGTACTTC. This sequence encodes CASSFLVAGGSYEQYF.

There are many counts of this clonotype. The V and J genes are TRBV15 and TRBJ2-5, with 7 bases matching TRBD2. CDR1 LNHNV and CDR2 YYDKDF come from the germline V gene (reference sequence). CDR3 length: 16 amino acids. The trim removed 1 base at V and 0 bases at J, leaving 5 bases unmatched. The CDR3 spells CATSRVSSGDQETQYF. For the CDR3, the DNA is TGTGCCACCAGCAGAGTGTCGAGCGGGGACCAAGAGACCCAGTACTTC.

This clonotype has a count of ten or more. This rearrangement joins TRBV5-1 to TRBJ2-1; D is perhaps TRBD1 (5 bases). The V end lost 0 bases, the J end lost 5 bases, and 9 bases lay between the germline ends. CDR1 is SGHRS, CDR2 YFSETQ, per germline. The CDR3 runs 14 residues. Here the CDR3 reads CASSLVGADNEQFF. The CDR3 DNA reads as TGCGCCAGCAGCTTGGTAGGGGCAGACAATGAGCAGTTCTTC.

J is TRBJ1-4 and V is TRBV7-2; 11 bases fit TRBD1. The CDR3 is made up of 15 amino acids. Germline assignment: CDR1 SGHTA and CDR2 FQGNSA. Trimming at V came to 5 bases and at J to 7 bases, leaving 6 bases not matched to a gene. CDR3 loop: CASSPGTGGIEKLFF. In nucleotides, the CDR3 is TGTGCCAGCAGCCCCGGGACAGGGGGTATTGAAAAACTGTTTTTT.

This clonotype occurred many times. CDR3 DNA: TGCAGTGCCCTGTTAGTTTGGTCCTACAATGAGCAGTTCTTC. Its protein is CSALLVWSYNEQFF. This chain connects TRBV20-1 to TRBJ2-1; D gene unclear. In germline, CDR1 is DFQATT, CDR2 SNEGSKA (reference sequence). Trimming cost V 6 bases and J 1 base, with 13 bases left between them. This CDR3 comprises 14 residues.

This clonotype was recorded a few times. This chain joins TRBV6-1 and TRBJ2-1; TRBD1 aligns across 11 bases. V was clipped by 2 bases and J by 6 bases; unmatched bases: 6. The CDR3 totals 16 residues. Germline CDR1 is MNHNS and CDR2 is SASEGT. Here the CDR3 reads CASSEWGQGVSNEQFF. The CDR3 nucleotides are TGTGCCAGCAGTGAATGGGGACAGGGGGTCTCCAATGAGCAGTTCTTC.

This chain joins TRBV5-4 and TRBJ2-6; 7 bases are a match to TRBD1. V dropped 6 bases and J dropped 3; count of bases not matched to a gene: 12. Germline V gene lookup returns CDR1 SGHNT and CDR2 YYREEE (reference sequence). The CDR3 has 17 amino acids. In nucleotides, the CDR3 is TGTGCCAGCACCCTCGACAGGGTGGGCGTTGGGGCCAACGTCCTGACTTTC. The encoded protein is CASTLDRVGVGANVLTF. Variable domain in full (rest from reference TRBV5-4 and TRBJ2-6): ETGVTQSPTHLIKTRGQQVTLRCSSQSGHNTVSWYQQALGQGPQFIFQYYREEENGRGNFPPRFSGLQFPNYSSELNVNALELDDSALYLCASTLDRVGVGANVLTFGAGSRLTVL.

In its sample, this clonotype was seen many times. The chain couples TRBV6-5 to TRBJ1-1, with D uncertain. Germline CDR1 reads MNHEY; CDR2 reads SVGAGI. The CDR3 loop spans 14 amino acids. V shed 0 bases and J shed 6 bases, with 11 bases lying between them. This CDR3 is CASSYSIAIPEAFF. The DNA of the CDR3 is TGTGCCAGCAGTTACTCGATTGCGATTCCTGAAGCTTTCTTT.

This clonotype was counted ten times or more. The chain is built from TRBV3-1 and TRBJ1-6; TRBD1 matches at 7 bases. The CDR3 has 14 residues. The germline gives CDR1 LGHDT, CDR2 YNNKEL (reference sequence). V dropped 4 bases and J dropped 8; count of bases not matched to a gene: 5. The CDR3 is CASSRPGQHSPLHF. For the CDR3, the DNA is TGTGCCAGCAGCCGCCCGGGACAGCATTCACCCCTCCACTTT.

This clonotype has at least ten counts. The DNA of the CDR3 is TGTGCCAGCAGCCAGACAACCCTAGGCAATGAGCAGTTCTTC. Protein sequence: CASSQTTLGNEQFF. V usage is TRBV3-1 and J usage is TRBJ2-1, with no clear D. The V gene's germline CDR1 is LGHDT and CDR2 YNNKEL (reference sequence). Trimming stripped 3 bases from V and 6 bases from J, with 12 bases between. This CDR3 is 14 amino acids long.

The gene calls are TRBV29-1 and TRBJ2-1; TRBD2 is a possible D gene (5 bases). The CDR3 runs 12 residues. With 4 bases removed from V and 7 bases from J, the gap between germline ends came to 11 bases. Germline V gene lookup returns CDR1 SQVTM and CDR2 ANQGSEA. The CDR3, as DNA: TGCAGCGTTGTGCCCCCGGGGAATGAGCAGTTCTTC. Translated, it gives CSVVPPGNEQFF.

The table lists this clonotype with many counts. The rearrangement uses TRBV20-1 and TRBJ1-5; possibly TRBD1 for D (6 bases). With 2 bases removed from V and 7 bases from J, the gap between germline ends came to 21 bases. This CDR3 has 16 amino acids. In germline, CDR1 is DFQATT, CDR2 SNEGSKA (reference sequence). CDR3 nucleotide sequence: TGCAGTGCTAGACAACAGGGAGGGGGTCTCAGGCAGCCCCAGCATTTT. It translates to CSARQQGGGLRQPQHF.

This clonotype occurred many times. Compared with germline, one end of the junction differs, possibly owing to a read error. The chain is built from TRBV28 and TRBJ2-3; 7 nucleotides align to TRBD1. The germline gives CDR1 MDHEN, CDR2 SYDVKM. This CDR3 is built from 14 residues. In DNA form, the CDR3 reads TGTGCCAGCAGTTTAGTAGGGGGCACATATACGCAGTATTTT. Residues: CASSLVGGTYTQYF. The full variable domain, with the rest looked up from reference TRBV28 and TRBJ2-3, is DVKVTQSSRYLVKRTGEKVFLECVQDMDHENMFWYRQDPGLGLRLIYFSYDVKMKEKGDIPEGYSVSREKKERFSLILESASTNQTSMYLCASSLVGGTYTQYFGPGTRLTVL.

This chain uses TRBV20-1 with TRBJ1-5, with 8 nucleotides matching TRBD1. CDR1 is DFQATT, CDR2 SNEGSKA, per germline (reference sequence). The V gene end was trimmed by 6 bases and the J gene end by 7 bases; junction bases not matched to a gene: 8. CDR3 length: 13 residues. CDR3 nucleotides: TGCAGTGCCCAGACAGGGGTCCGACAGCCCCAGCATTTT. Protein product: CSAQTGVRQPQHF.

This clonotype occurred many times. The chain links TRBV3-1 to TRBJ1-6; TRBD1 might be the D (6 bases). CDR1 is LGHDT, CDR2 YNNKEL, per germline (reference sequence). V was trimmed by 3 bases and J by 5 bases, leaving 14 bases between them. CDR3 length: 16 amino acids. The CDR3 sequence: CASSHTGTVNNSPLHF. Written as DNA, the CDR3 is TGTGCCAGCAGCCACACAGGGACGGTCAATAATTCACCCCTCCACTTT.

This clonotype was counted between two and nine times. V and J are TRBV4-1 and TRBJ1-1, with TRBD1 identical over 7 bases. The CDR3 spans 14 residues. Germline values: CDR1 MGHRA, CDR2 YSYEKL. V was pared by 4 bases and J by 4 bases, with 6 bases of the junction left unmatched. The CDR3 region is CASSPRQGSTEAFF. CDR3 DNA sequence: TGCGCCAGCAGCCCACGACAGGGTTCCACTGAAGCTTTCTTT.

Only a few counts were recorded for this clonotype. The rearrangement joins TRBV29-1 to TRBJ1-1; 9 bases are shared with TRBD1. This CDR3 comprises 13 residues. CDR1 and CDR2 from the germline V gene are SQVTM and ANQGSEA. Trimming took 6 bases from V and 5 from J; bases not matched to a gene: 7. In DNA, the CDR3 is TGCAGCGTAGGGACAGGGCGTGATACTGAAGCTTTCTTT. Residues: CSVGTGRDTEAFF.

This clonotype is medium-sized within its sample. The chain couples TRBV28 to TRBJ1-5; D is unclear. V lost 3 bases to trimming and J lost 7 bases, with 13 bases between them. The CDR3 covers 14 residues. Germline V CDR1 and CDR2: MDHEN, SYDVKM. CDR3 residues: CASSFSKEGQPQHF. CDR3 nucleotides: TGTGCCAGCAGTTTCTCGAAAGAGGGACAGCCCCAGCATTTT.

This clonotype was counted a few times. In DNA, the CDR3 is TGTGCCAGCAGGGACAGGGTAAACTCCTACGAGCAGTACTTC. Translated, it gives CASRDRVNSYEQYF. This rearrangement joins TRBV6-1 to TRBJ2-7; 8 bases line up with TRBD1. CDR1 and CDR2 (germline): MNHNS, SASEGT. V shed 6 bases and J 0 bases; nucleotides not matched to a gene: 4. The CDR3 is made up of 14 amino acids.

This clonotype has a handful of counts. CDR3 amino acids: CASSEGGTSSYEQYF. CDR3 sequence (DNA): TGTGCCAGCAGTGAAGGCGGGACCAGCTCCTACGAGCAGTACTTC. This chain uses TRBV6-1 with TRBJ2-7, with a weak D call TRBD2 (6 bases). V lost 1 base to trimming and J lost 0 bases, with 10 bases between them. The CDR3 spans 15 residues. Germline loops: CDR1 MNHNS, CDR2 SASEGT.

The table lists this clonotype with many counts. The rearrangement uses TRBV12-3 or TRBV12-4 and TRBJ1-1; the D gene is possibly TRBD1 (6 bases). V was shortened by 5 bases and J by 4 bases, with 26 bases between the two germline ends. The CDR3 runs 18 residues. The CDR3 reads CASSIRVPRGGVVTEAFF. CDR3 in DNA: TGTGCCAGCAGTATCCGCGTCCCAAGGGGGGGAGTAGTCACTGAAGCTTTCTTT.

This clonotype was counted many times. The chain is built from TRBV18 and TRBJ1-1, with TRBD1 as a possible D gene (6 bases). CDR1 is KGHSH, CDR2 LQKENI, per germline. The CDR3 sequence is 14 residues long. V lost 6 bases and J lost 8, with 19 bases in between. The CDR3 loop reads CASSASTGYWEAFF. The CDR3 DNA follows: TGTGCCAGCTCGGCCTCTACAGGGTATTGGGAAGCTTTCTTT.

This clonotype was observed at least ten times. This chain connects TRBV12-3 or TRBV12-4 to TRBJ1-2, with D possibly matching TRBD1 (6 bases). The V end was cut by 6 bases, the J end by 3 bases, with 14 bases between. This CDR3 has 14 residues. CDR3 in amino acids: CASSLTGGHYGYTF. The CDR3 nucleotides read TGTGCCAGCAGCCTCACCGGGGGGCACTATGGCTACACCTTC.

The CDR3 loop reads CASSLEAAPNSPLHF. In DNA, the CDR3 is TGTGCCAGCAGCTTAGAGGCAGCCCCAAATTCACCCCTCCACTTT. The chain is built from TRBV7-9 and TRBJ1-6; D is undetermined. The CDR3 is made up of 15 amino acids. V lost 1 base and J 7 bases, leaving 11 bases between the germline ends. Germline lookup yields CDR1 SEHNR and CDR2 FQNEAQ (reference sequence).

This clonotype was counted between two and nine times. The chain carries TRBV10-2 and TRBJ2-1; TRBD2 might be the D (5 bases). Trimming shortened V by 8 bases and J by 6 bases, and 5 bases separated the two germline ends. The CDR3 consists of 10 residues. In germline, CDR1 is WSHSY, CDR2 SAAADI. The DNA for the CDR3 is TGCGCCAGCGGACTCAATGAGCAGTTCTTC. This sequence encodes CASGLNEQFF.

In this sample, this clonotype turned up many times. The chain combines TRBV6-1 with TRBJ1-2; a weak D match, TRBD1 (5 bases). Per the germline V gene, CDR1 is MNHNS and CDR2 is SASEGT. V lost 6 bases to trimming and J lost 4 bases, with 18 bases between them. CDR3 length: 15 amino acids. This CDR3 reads CASSRAPGRGYGYTF. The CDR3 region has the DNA TGTGCCAGCAGCCGAGCCCCGGGACGAGGCTATGGCTACACCTTC.

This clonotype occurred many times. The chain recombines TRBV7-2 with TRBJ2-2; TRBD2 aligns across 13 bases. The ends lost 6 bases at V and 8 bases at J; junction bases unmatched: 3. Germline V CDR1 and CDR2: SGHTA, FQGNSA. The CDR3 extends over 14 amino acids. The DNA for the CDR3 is TGTGCCAGCAGACTAGCGGGGGGGTCGGGGGAGCTGTTTTTT. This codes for CASRLAGGSGELFF.

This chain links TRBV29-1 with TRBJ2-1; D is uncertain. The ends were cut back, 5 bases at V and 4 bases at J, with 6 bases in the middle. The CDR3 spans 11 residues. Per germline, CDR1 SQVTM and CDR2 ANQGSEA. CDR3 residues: CSVRTYNEQFF. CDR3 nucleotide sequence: TGCAGCGTTCGAACGTACAATGAGCAGTTCTTC.

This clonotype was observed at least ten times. Here the CDR3 reads CATSDATDYGYTF. The CDR3 DNA follows: TGTGCCACCAGTGATGCGACAGACTATGGCTACACCTTC. V usage is TRBV24-1 and J usage is TRBJ1-2; perhaps TRBD1 as D (5 bases). Germline V gene lookup returns CDR1 KGHDR and CDR2 SFDVKD. V was cut by 3 bases and J by 3 bases, with 7 bases left in between. The CDR3 sequence is 13 residues long.

CDR3 protein: CAISVVYSGGGTGELFF. CDR3 sequence (DNA): TGTGCCATCAGTGTTGTTTACTCCGGCGGGGGCACCGGGGAGCTGTTTTTT. The genes are TRBV10-3 and TRBJ2-2; 7 nucleotides line up with TRBD2. Germline V gene sequence: CDR1 ENHRY, CDR2 SYGVKD. CDR3 length equals 17 residues. J gave up 4 bases and V 4 bases, and 12 bases lay outside the gene matches.

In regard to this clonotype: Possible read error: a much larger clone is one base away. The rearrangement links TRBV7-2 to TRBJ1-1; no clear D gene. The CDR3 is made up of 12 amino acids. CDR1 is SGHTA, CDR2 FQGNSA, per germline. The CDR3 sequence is CASSLIRTEDFF. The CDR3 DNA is TGTGCCAGCAGCTTAATCCGCACTGAAGATTTCTTT.